This is a list of T cell receptor beta chains from one sample in a study of blood T cell repertoires in COVID-19. TCRdb keeps only in-frame clones here, not all; method: immunoSEQ multiplex PCR. The table includes under 250,000 clones, 65% to 90% detected once. Material for sequencing was peripheral blood. Every receptor here comes from a man between 45 and 60 years old with COVID-19, enrolled during active disease. Both conserved end residues are part of each CDR3. Fields, in order: V gene, D gene, clone size, J gene, CDR3 protein, CDR3 DNA. A D gene is named only where the DNA matches it firmly. Clone sizes are given selectively: once, few, many, or a class where the clone is expanded.

TRBV5-1	-	-	TRBJ2-7	CASTEVSSSYEQYF	TGCGCCAGCACCGAGGTTAGCAGTTCCTACGAGCAGTACTTC
TRBV4-1	-	few	TRBJ2-7	CASSQDVTGTYEQYF	TGCGCCAGCAGCCAAGATGTAACAGGGACCTACGAGCAGTACTTC
TRBV7-2	TRBD2	-	TRBJ2-7	CASSLATGGYSYEQYF	TGTGCCAGCAGCTTAGCGACGGGGGGGTACTCCTACGAGCAGTACTTC
TRBV15	-	-	TRBJ1-1	CASGEEYWATEAFF	TGTGCCTCCGGTGAAGAGTACTGGGCCACTGAAGCTTTCTTT
TRBV3-1/TRBV3-2	-	few	TRBJ2-7	CASSFHLGGLSHEQYF	TGTGCCAGCAGCTTTCACCTCGGGGGACTTAGCCACGAGCAGTACTTC
TRBV14	-	-	TRBJ1-1	CASSRKSVHTEAFF	TGTGCCAGCAGCCGGAAAAGCGTCCACACTGAAGCTTTCTTT
TRBV11-2	TRBD1	once	TRBJ2-5	CASSETTGTGGLETQYF	TGTGCCAGCAGCGAAACCACCGGGACAGGGGGCTTGGAGACCCAGTACTTC
TRBV6-1	TRBD1	-	TRBJ1-1	CASSESRGANTEAFF	TGTGCCAGCAGTGAATCCAGGGGGGCGAACACTGAAGCTTTCTTT
TRBV5-6	TRBD1	-	TRBJ2-1	CASSLSAGTGYNEQFF	TGTGCCAGCAGCTTGTCCGCCGGGACAGGTTACAATGAGCAGTTCTTC
TRBV19	-	-	TRBJ1-2	CASTRTDYGYTF	TGTGCCAGTACTCGGACAGACTATGGCTACACCTTC
TRBV18	TRBD1	-	TRBJ1-5	CASSPGTESNQPQHF	TGTGCCAGCTCACCAGGGACAGAGAGCAATCAGCCCCAGCATTTT
TRBV14	-	once	TRBJ2-1	CASSQETGYIHGEQFF	TGTGCCAGCAGCCAAGAAACAGGGTACATTCACGGTGAGCAGTTCTTC
TRBV11-2	TRBD2	-	TRBJ2-2	CASSFQGLAGAGELFF	TGTGCCAGCAGCTTCCAAGGACTAGCGGGAGCCGGGGAGCTGTTTTTT
TRBV27	TRBD1	-	TRBJ1-2	CASSRRQGAWNYGYTF	TGTGCCAGCAGTCGAAGACAGGGGGCATGGAACTATGGCTACACCTTC
TRBV5-1	TRBD1	-	TRBJ2-3	CASSLAGTGYSWDTQYF	TGCGCCAGCAGCTTGGCTGGGACAGGGTATTCATGGGATACGCAGTATTTT
TRBV28	-	-	TRBJ2-7	CASSSQDSVVYEQYF	TGTGCCAGCAGTTCCCAGGACAGTGTAGTATACGAGCAGTACTTC
TRBV29-1	TRBD2	-	TRBJ2-1	CSVVPRASGPSSSYNEQFF	TGCAGCGTTGTACCCCGGGCTAGCGGGCCATCTAGCTCCTACAATGAGCAGTTCTTC
TRBV5-1	TRBD2	-	TRBJ2-3	CASSLAGAGANTDTQYF	TGCGCCAGCAGCTTGGCCGGAGCGGGGGCGAACACAGATACGCAGTATTTT
TRBV7-9	TRBD2	once	TRBJ2-7	CASSLRTSGKGEQYF	TGTGCCAGCAGCTTAAGAACTAGCGGAAAAGGCGAGCAGTACTTC
TRBV7-9	-	-	TRBJ1-1	CASSRSGGTEAFF	TGTGCCAGCAGCCGGTCTGGGGGGACTGAAGCTTTCTTT
TRBV4-2	-	-	TRBJ2-3	CASSLTYRTHTDTQYF	TGTGCCAGCAGCCTGACTTATCGGACTCACACAGATACGCAGTATTTT
TRBV5-1	TRBD1	-	TRBJ1-2	CASSLGQGAYGYTF	TGCGCCAGCAGCTTGGGACAGGGGGCCTATGGCTACACCTTC
TRBV5-1	TRBD1	-	TRBJ2-4	CASSRRQGPDIQYF	TGCGCCAGCAGTCGAAGACAGGGGCCGGACATTCAGTACTTC
TRBV28	TRBD1	-	TRBJ2-5	CASSFQGEETQYF	TGTGCCAGCAGTTTTCAGGGGGAAGAGACCCAGTACTTC
TRBV4-1	TRBD2	-	TRBJ2-5	CASSQDRGGPGQETQYF	TGCGCCAGCAGCCAAGATCGCGGGGGGCCAGGGCAAGAGACCCAGTACTTC
TRBV19	TRBD2	-	TRBJ2-3	CASNGRAGSADTQYF	TGTGCCAGTAACGGGAGGGCCGGTAGCGCAGATACGCAGTATTTT
TRBV6-5	-	few	TRBJ2-5	CASSYSWSGVETQYF	TGTGCCAGCAGTTACTCGTGGTCAGGGGTCGAGACCCAGTACTTC
TRBV19	TRBD1	-	TRBJ1-5	CASSIAGTGINQPQHF	TGTGCCAGTAGTATCGCCGGGACAGGGATCAATCAGCCCCAGCATTTT
TRBV9	TRBD1	-	TRBJ2-3	CASSWTGEADTQYF	TGTGCCAGCAGCTGGACAGGGGAAGCAGATACGCAGTATTTT
TRBV7-8	TRBD1	-	TRBJ1-3	CASSPGTGNGVSGNTIYF	TGTGCCAGCAGCCCCGGGACAGGGAATGGAGTCTCTGGAAACACCATATATTTT
TRBV28	-	-	TRBJ1-2	CASSSTGRGHGYTF	TGTGCCAGCAGTTCTACTGGGAGAGGGCATGGCTACACCTTC
TRBV5-5	TRBD1	-	TRBJ1-6	CASSFQGDSPLHF	TGTGCCAGCAGCTTCCAGGGGGATTCACCCCTCCACTTT
TRBV2	TRBD2	-	TRBJ2-3	CASSWLAGGESTDTQYF	TGTGCCAGCAGTTGGCTAGCGGGGGGGGAGAGCACAGATACGCAGTATTTT
TRBV28	TRBD1	-	TRBJ1-2	CASRATGFHGYTF	TGTGCCAGCAGGGCGACAGGGTTTCATGGCTACACCTTC
TRBV10-3	-	once	TRBJ1-1	CAISESSPLHTEAFF	TGTGCCATCAGTGAGTCGTCTCCCCTTCACACTGAAGCTTTCTTT
TRBV5-1	TRBD1	-	TRBJ2-7	CASSWDRSGFYEQYF	TGCGCCAGCAGCTGGGACAGGTCTGGTTTCTACGAGCAGTACTTC
TRBV6-5	TRBD1	once	TRBJ1-4	CASILDRGLEKLFF	TGTGCCAGCATCCTCGACAGGGGGCTTGAAAAACTGTTTTTT
TRBV5-6	TRBD1	-	TRBJ1-2	CASSSQTGDLYGYTF	TGTGCCAGCAGCTCGCAGACAGGGGACCTCTATGGCTACACCTTC
TRBV9	-	-	TRBJ2-7	CASSSSWGDYEQYF	TGTGCCAGCAGCTCCTCTTGGGGGGACTACGAGCAGTACTTC
TRBV13	TRBD1	-	TRBJ1-2	CASSPGQVILYGYTF	TGTGCCAGCAGTCCGGGACAGGTCATACTCTATGGCTACACCTTC
TRBV2	-	-	TRBJ1-5	CASSVSFYSNQPQHF	TGTGCCAGCAGTGTTAGTTTCTATAGCAATCAGCCCCAGCATTTT
TRBV7-9	-	-	TRBJ2-7	CASSLFGVSRFEQYF	TGTGCCAGCAGCTTATTCGGGGTCAGTCGGTTCGAGCAGTACTTC
TRBV2	TRBD2	-	TRBJ2-7	CASSAPGTRSYEQYF	TGTGCCAGCAGTGCACCCGGGACTAGAAGCTACGAGCAGTACTTC